This T cell receptor beta chain comes out of a study of T-cell reconstitution after alpha-beta-depleted transplantation in children. Using unique molecular identifiers, the investigators prepared the TCRbeta library. One entry per CDR3 protein results from TCRdb running MiXCR on the PCR reads. Here the sample spans 600,000 to 700,000 distinct CDR3 sequences, around 16% being singletons. Germline V CDR1 and CDR2: MNHEY, SMNVEV (reference sequence). The CDR3 contains 15 residues. Trimming pared 0 bases from V and 1 base from J, leaving 9 bases between. This clonotype was picked up a small number of times.

The sample in question was PBMCs from the stem cell graft donor, obtained from the stem cell graft. J is TRBJ2-5 and V is TRBV27; no reliable D call. The receptor was derived from a human donor who donated a stem cell graft to a child with acute myeloid leukemia. The CDR3 DNA is TGTGCCAGCAGTTTATCGAGTGGGTTCCAAGAGACCCAGTACTTC. This sequence encodes CASSLSSGFQETQYF.